This passage covers 14 T cell receptor beta chains from one sample sequenced in a study of a mutant IDH1 vaccine in newly diagnosed glioma. Their recognized antigens are unknown. Time point: week 35, safety follow-up. Alongside topical imiquimod, each dose of vaccine comprised 300 ug of mutant IDH1 20-mer peptide. Profiled with immunoSEQ multiplex PCR; TCRdb holds only in-frame clones, not every one. The table lists 34,000 or so clones, around 84% of them singletons. The material was PBMCs, obtained from a glioma patient whose treatment included an IDH1 peptide vaccine. These receptors all stem from a man between 25 and 39 years old with glioma.

Written as DNA, the CDR3 is TGTGCCAGCAGTGACTCTTTCCAGGGGGCGCGGAATGAGCAGTTCTTC. This gives the protein CASSDSFQGARNEQFF. J is TRBJ2-1 and V is TRBV6-4, with 8 positions matching TRBD1. Germline lookup yields CDR1 MRHNA and CDR2 SNTAGT. There are 16 residues in the CDR3. V trimming: 0 bases; J trimming: 7 bases; junction bases outside the gene matches: 8.

The V call is TRBV11-2, the J call TRBJ1-2; perhaps TRBD1 as D (5 bases). Trimming cost V 5 bases and J 4 bases, with 14 bases left between them. In germline, CDR1 is SGHAT, CDR2 FQNNGV. The CDR3 is 14 amino acids. The CDR3 loop reads CASSPRTGVYGYTF. In DNA, the CDR3 is TGTGCCAGCAGCCCGCGGACGGGGGTCTATGGCTACACCTTC.

The chain is built from TRBV19 and TRBJ2-2; 7 nucleotides agree with TRBD2. Germline V CDR1 and CDR2: LNHDA, SQIVND (reference sequence). The CDR3 covers 14 residues. Unmatched junction bases numbered 0, after V lost 5 bases and J lost 0 bases. The CDR3 DNA is TGTGCCAGTAGTGGGGGGGCGAACACCGGGGAGCTGTTTTTT. Its protein product is CASSGGANTGELFF.

The rearrangement uses TRBV21-1 and TRBJ2-1; the DNA was not used to check the table's D call, TRBD2. TRBV21-1 is a listed pseudogene. CDR3 length: 18 amino acids. The CDR3 is CASSKALTSREGRNEQFF. The DNA of the CDR3 is TGTGCCAGCAGCAAAGCGCTAACTAGCAGGGAGGGTAGGAATGAGCAGTTCTTC.

This clone is termed medium-sized. The V and J genes are TRBV5-1 and TRBJ1-3; D may be TRBD1 (6 bases). Germline loops: CDR1 SGHRS, CDR2 YFSETQ. This CDR3 comprises 15 residues. V lost 4 bases to trimming and J lost 7 bases, with 18 bases between them. The CDR3, as DNA: TGCGCCAGCAGCCCCGGACACGGGCAGGGGAACACCATATATTTT. This sequence encodes CASSPGHGQGNTIYF.

V gene TRBV2 combines with J gene TRBJ1-4, with D maybe TRBD1 (6 bases). The CDR3 totals 13 residues. Germline values: CDR1 SNHLY, CDR2 FYNNEI. V lost 3 bases to trimming and J lost 7 bases, with 9 bases between them. This chain's CDR3 is CASSDRGGEKLFF. For the CDR3, the DNA is TGTGCCAGCAGTGACAGGGGAGGTGAAAAACTGTTTTTT.

The table lists this clone with a few counts. V is TRBV5-1 and J is TRBJ1-5; no reliable D call. The germline V gene encodes CDR1 SGHRS and CDR2 YFSETQ. The CDR3 length is 15 residues. V lost 0 bases, J lost 0 bases, and 7 bases lay in between. CDR3 DNA sequence: TGCGCCAGCAGCTTGGACTCCTATAGCAATCAGCCCCAGCATTTT. It specifies CASSLDSYSNQPQHF.

V gene TRBV18 combines with J gene TRBJ2-5; TRBD1 matches 8 bases. The germline CDR1 and CDR2 sequences are KGHSH and LQKENI. Germline trimming cut 3 bases from V and 5 bases from J; bases unmatched to any gene: 11. The CDR3 extends over 16 amino acids. The CDR3 nucleotides are TGTGCCAGCTCACCCACTCGGACAGGGACTGGGGAGACCCAGTACTTC. Protein: CASSPTRTGTGETQYF.

The genes are TRBV2 and TRBJ2-5, with 7 bases fitting TRBD2. Germline V gives CDR1 SNHLY, CDR2 FYNNEI. Trimming removed 6 bases from V and 3 bases from J; junction bases left unmatched: 4. CDR3 size: 13 residues. The CDR3 DNA reads as TGTGCCAGCAGACGGGGGAGGGAAGAGACCCAGTACTTC. Protein sequence: CASRRGREETQYF.

Here the CDR3 reads CASGLVEPQHF. The CDR3 DNA reads as TGTGCTAGTGGTTTGGTAGAGCCCCAGCATTTT. The gene calls are TRBV12-5 and TRBJ1-5; D not certain. Trimming took off 0 bases at V and 8 bases at J, with 2 bases between the two ends. This CDR3 region has 11 residues. Germline V gene lookup returns CDR1 LGHNT and CDR2 FRNRAP.

Only one count was recorded for this clone. The chain links TRBV29-1 to TRBJ2-6, with TRBD1 matching 8 bases. Per germline, CDR1 SQVTM and CDR2 ANQGSEA. V was pared by 0 bases and J by 1 base, with 8 bases of the junction left unmatched. CDR3 length: 18 residues. Here the CDR3 DNA reads TGCAGCGTTGAAGATCAAGGGACAGGAACTTCTGGGGCCAACGTCCTGACTTTC. This encodes CSVEDQGTGTSGANVLTF.

The chain recombines TRBV18 with TRBJ1-3, with D possibly matching TRBD1 (5 bases). This CDR3 spans 17 amino acids. With 2 bases removed from V and 0 bases from J, the gap between germline ends came to 14 bases. Germline CDR1 reads KGHSH; CDR2 reads LQKENI. The CDR3 region has the DNA TGTGCCAGCTCACCAGTTGGAGACAGTGGCTCTGGAAACACCATATATTTT. Translated, it gives CASSPVGDSGSGNTIYF.

The chain links TRBV19 to TRBJ2-1, with D uncertain. This CDR3 spans 13 amino acids. V was clipped by 5 bases and J by 8 bases, with 13 bases between them. Germline V gene sequence: CDR1 LNHDA, CDR2 SQIVND (reference sequence). DNA of the CDR3: TGTGCCAGTAGTGCGCCTAGTCTGGATGAGCAGTTCTTC. This sequence encodes CASSAPSLDEQFF.

This clone was picked up a small number of times. J is TRBJ1-4 and V is TRBV6-1; D not certain. There are 13 residues in the CDR3. Germline V gene lookup returns CDR1 MNHNS and CDR2 SASEGT. The V end was cut by 7 bases, the J end by 4 bases, with 10 bases between. CDR3 residues: CASTSRINEKLFF. Written as DNA, the CDR3 is TGTGCCAGCACATCCCGGATTAATGAAAAACTGTTTTTT.